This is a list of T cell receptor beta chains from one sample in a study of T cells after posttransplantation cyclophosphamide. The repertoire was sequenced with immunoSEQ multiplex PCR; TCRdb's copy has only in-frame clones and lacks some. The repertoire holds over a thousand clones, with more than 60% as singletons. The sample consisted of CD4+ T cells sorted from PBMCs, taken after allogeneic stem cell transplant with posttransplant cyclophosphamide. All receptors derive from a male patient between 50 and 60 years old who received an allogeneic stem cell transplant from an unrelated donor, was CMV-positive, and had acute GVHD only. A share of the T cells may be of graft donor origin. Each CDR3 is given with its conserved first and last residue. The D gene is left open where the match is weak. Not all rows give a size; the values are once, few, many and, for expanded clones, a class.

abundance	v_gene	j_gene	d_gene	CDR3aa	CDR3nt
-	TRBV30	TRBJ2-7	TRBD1	CAWTGDRGLYF	TGTGCCTGGACTGGAGACAGGGGGCTTTACTTC
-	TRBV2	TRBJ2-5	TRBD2	CASSSFSGLVQETQYF	TGTGCCAGCAGTTCCTTTTCCGGACTAGTCCAAGAGACCCAGTACTTC
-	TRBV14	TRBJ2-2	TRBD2	CASSPRLAGGPGELFF	TGTGCCAGCAGCCCTCGACTAGCGGGAGGGCCCGGGGAGCTGTTTTTT
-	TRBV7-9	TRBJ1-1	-	CASSSRGTNTEAFF	TGTGCCAGCAGCTCCAGGGGAACGAACACTGAAGCTTTCTTT
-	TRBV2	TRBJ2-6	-	CASTGDSGANVLTF	TGTGCCAGCACAGGGGACTCTGGGGCCAACGTCCTGACTTTC
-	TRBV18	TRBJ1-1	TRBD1	CASSPQGARAEAFF	TGTGCCAGCTCACCTCAGGGGGCGCGGGCTGAAGCTTTCTTT
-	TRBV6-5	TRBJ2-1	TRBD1	CASSLAGQGNEQFF	TGTGCCAGCAGCTTAGCCGGACAGGGGAATGAGCAGTTCTTC
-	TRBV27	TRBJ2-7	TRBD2	CASRESGNPYEQYF	TGTGCCAGCAGGGAAAGCGGGAACCCCTACGAGCAGTACTTC
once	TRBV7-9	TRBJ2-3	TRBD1	CASSSQGAADTQYF	TGTGCCAGCAGCTCACAGGGGGCGGCAGATACGCAGTATTTT
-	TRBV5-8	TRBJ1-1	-	CASSVEANTEAFF	TGTGCCAGCAGCGTTGAGGCTAACACTGAAGCTTTCTTT
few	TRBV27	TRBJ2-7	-	CASSYTWEGVYEQYF	TGTGCCAGCAGTTACACGTGGGAAGGGGTCTACGAGCAGTACTTC
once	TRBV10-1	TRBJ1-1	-	CASSESGVGNTEAFF	TGCGCCAGCAGTGAGTCCGGGGTTGGGAACACTGAAGCTTTCTTT
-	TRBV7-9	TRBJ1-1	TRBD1	CASSPPGDRLNTEAFF	TGTGCCAGCAGTCCTCCCGGGGACAGGCTGAACACTGAAGCTTTCTTT
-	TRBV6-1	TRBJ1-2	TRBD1	CASLGTGSSGGYTF	TGTGCCAGCCTCGGGACAGGTTCTAGCGGAGGCTACACCTTC
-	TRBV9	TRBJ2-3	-	CASSVLRTGTDTQYF	TGTGCCAGCAGCGTTTTAAGGACAGGCACAGATACGCAGTATTTT
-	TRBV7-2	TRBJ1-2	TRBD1	CASSLDGQGRRGYTF	TGTGCCAGCAGCTTAGACGGACAGGGGAGACGCGGCTACACCTTC
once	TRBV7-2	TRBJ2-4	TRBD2	CASRKGPTSGAVQYF	TGTGCCAGCAGGAAGGGGCCGACTAGCGGGGCAGTTCAGTACTTC
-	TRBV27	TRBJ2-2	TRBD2	CASSGLAGGPHTGELFF	TGTGCCAGCAGTGGTTTAGCGGGGGGGCCGCACACCGGGGAGCTGTTTTTT
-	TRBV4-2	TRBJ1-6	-	CASSQVEGRAPNSPLHF	TGTGCCAGCAGCCAAGTGGAGGGCCGGGCTCCGAATTCACCCCTCCACTTT
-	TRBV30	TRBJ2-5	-	CAWSPQITFQETQYF	TGTGCCTGGAGTCCGCAAATTACTTTCCAAGAGACCCAGTACTTC
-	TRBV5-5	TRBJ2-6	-	CASSLTSVSGANVLTF	TGTGCCAGCAGCTTAACGAGCGTCTCTGGGGCCAACGTCCTGACTTTC
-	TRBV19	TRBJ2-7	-	CASSIVTGPYEQYF	TGTGCCAGTAGTATCGTGACAGGACCCTACGAGCAGTACTTC
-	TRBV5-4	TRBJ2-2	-	CASSLGGLYTGELFF	TGTGCCAGCAGCTTGGGGGGGCTCTACACCGGGGAGCTGTTTTTT
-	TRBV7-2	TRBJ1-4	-	CASSPSRDSIPRKLFF	TGTGCCAGCAGCCCTTCCCGGGACTCAATCCCACGAAAACTGTTTTTT
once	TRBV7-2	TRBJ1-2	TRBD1	CASTASTGGYYGYTF	TGTGCCAGCACTGCGTCGACAGGGGGCTACTATGGCTACACCTTC
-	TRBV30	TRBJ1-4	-	CAWSSVSNEKLFF	TGTGCCTGGAGTTCAGTTTCTAATGAAAAACTGTTTTTT
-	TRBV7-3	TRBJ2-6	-	CASSLSGSGANVLTF	TGTGCCAGCAGCTTATCGGGCTCTGGGGCCAACGTCCTGACTTTC
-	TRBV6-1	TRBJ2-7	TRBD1	CASSESRDRRHEQYF	TGTGCCAGCAGTGAATCCCGGGACAGGAGGCACGAGCAGTACTTC
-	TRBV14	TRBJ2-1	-	CASSHGLAFGNEQFF	TGTGCCAGCAGCCATGGCCTAGCTTTTGGCAATGAGCAGTTCTTC
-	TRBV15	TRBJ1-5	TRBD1	CATSRARTGQRGNQPQHF	TGTGCCACCAGCAGAGCAAGGACAGGGCAAAGAGGCAATCAGCCCCAGCATTTT
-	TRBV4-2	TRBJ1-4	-	CASSLQTAPVNEKLFF	TGTGCCAGCAGCCTTCAGACAGCCCCTGTTAATGAAAAACTGTTTTTT
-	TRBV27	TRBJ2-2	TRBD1	CASSLSGQFILTGELFF	TGTGCCAGCAGTTTATCGGGACAGTTCATTCTGACCGGGGAGCTGTTTTTT
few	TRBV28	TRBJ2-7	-	CASSPGGSSNYEQYF	TGCGCCAGCAGTCCCGGTGGGTCTTCGAACTACGAGCAGTACTTC
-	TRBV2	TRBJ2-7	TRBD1	CASSDPVGQGFNEQYF	TGTGCCAGCAGTGACCCAGTGGGACAGGGGTTCAACGAGCAGTACTTC
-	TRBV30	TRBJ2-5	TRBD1	CAWSLGQGWTQYF	TGTGCCTGGAGTCTCGGACAGGGGTGGACCCAGTACTTC
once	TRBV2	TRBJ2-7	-	CASTLDSIYEQYF	TGTGCCAGCACCTTGGACAGTATCTACGAGCAGTACTTC
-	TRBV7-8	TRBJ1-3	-	CASSPGWASGNTIYF	TGTGCCAGCAGCCCAGGCTGGGCCTCTGGAAACACCATATATTTT
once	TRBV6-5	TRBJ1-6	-	CASWTVNSPLHF	TGTGCCAGCTGGACAGTGAATTCACCCCTCCACTTT
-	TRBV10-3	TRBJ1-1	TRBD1	CAIRDRVPTHTEAFF	TGTGCCATCAGAGACAGGGTCCCGACCCACACTGAAGCTTTCTTT
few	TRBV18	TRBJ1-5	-	CASSPRRGEGNQPQHF	TGTGCCAGCTCACCACGCAGGGGCGAGGGCAATCAGCCCCAGCATTTT
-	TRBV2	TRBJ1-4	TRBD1	CASSASGGPNEKLFF	TGTGCCAGCAGCGCTTCAGGGGGCCCTAATGAAAAACTGTTTTTT
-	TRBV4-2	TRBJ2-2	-	CASSHPRWAPKTGELFF	TGTGCCAGCAGCCATCCCAGGTGGGCACCGAAGACCGGGGAGCTGTTTTTT
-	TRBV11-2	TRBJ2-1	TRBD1	CASSLRTVWRTGNEQFF	TGTGCCAGCAGCCTTCGGACAGTTTGGCGGACAGGCAATGAGCAGTTCTTC
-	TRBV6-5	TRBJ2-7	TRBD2	CASSYTAGGTYEQYF	TGTGCCAGCAGTTATACAGCGGGGGGGACCTACGAGCAGTACTTC
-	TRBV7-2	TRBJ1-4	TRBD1	CASSLRTGTGEKLFF	TGTGCCAGCAGCTTAAGGACAGGGACGGGTGAAAAACTGTTTTTT
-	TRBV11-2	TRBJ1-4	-	CASSLGQGKEKLFF	TGTGCCAGCAGCTTAGGGCAGGGGAAGGAAAAACTGTTTTTT
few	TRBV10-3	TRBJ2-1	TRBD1	CATDSGTGNNEQFF	TGTGCCACCGATTCCGGGACAGGGAACAATGAGCAGTTCTTC
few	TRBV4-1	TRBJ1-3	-	CASSQVDLAHSGNTIYF	TGCGCCAGCAGCCAGGTGGACCTAGCTCACTCTGGAAACACCATATATTTT
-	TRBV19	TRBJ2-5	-	CASSIRKTGAQYF	TGTGCCAGTAGTATACGGAAAACGGGGGCCCAGTACTTC
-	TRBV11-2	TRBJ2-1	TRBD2	CASRSSYVGLAEQFF	TGTGCCAGCAGGTCTTCGTATGTGGGACTAGCTGAGCAGTTCTTC
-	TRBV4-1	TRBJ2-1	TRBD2	CASLAGGLAGGLRVNEQFF	TGCGCCAGCCTGGCGGGCGGGCTAGCGGGAGGATTGAGGGTGAATGAGCAGTTCTTC
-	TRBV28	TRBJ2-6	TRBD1	CASSPGGAGANVLTF	TGTGCCAGCAGTCCAGGGGGCGCTGGGGCCAACGTCCTGACTTTC
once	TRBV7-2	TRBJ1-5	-	CASNRTPGGQPQHF	TGTGCCAGCAATAGGACCCCTGGAGGTCAGCCCCAGCATTTT
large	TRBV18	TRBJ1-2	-	CASSPEQAYYGYTF	TGTGCCAGCTCACCGGAACAGGCTTACTATGGCTACACCTTC
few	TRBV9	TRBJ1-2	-	CASSGLGQSVRGYTF	TGTGCCAGCAGCGGACTTGGACAGTCGGTACGGGGCTACACCTTC
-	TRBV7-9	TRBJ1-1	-	CASSFDQGTEAFF	TGTGCCAGCAGCTTCGATCAGGGGACTGAAGCTTTCTTT
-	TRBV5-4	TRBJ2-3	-	CASSLLTPLGSTQYF	TGTGCCAGCAGCTTACTGACGCCTCTAGGGAGTACGCAGTATTTT
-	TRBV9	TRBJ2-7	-	CASSVRVSSEQYF	TGTGCCAGCAGCGTCCGTGTCAGTTCCGAGCAGTACTTC
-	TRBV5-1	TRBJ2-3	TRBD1	CASRLSRDRSMDTQYF	TGCGCCAGCAGGCTATCCAGGGACAGGAGCATGGATACGCAGTATTTT